The sequence of this T cell receptor beta chain was determined in a study of blood T cell repertoires in COVID-19. The overall study: Both acute and convalescent COVID-19 samples were obtained from the United States, Italy and Spain.

The assay was immunoSEQ multiplex PCR, and TCRdb's table has in-frame clones only and misses some. The table records around 250,000 clones, under 85% of them present only once. The CDR3 has 13 amino acids. The germline gives CDR1 MGHRA, CDR2 YSYEKL. Trimming stripped 3 bases from V and 2 bases from J, with 7 bases between. The J gene is TRBJ1-1, the V gene TRBV4-1; D remains ambiguous. Sequencing was done on a sample of peripheral blood. This clonotype originated in a man aged 25 to 40 who had recovered from COVID-19. CDR3 sequence: CASSHSVNTEAFF. In nucleotides, the CDR3 is TGCGCCAGCAGCCATTCCGTAAACACTGAAGCTTTCTTT.